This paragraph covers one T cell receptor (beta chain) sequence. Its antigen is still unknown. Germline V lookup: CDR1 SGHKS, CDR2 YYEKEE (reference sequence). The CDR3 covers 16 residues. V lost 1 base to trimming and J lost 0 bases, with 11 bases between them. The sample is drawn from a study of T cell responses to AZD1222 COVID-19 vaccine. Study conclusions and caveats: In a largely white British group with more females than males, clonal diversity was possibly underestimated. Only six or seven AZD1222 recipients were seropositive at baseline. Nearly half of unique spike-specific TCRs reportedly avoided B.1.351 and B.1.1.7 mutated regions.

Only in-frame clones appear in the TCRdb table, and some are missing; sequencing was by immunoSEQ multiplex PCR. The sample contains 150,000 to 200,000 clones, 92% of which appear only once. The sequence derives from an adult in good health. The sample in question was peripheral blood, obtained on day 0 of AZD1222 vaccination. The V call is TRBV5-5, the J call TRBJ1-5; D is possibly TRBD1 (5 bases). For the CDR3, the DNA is TGTGCCAGCAGCTTGATCCTGACAGCTAGCAATCAGCCCCAGCATTTT. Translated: CASSLILTASNQPQHF.